The source of this T cell receptor (beta chain) is a study of cytomegalovirus exposure and HLA in healthy donors. Both 60 Vbeta primers and 13 Jbeta primers went into the PCR. Clones were read by immunoSEQ multiplex PCR, and TCRdb kept only the in-frame ones, dropping some. The data contain about 130,000 clones, around 70% of them singletons. In the case of this clone: The antigen is undetermined.

The V and J ends lost 10 bases and 5 bases respectively, with 9 bases between them. Looked up from germline, CDR1 is SGHVS and CDR2 is FQNEAQ. The length of the CDR3 is 11 residues. Study observations and caveats: The authors enumerated 150 to 200 TCR beta chains as linked to cytomegalovirus. Upon later analysis, HLA-associated TCR beta chains proved more clonally expanded than other, equally common chains. Sequences of the TCR beta chain were said to predict the HLA-A and HLA-B alleles of most subjects accurately.

Source material: PBMCs. The chain links TRBV7-8 to TRBJ2-1; unclear D gene. This receptor was taken from a woman aged 60 to 75 in good health and CMV-seropositive. For the CDR3, the DNA is TGTGCCACCCCCCGGGACAATGAGCAGTTCTTC. Its protein is CATPRDNEQFF.